The 21 T cell receptor beta chains below were found in one sample sequenced in a study of metastatic and nonmetastatic thyroid tumors. Patients had received no treatment of any kind before thyroid surgery. TCRdb re-called clones via MiXCR from the PCR reads. Of roughly 61,000 clones in the sample, under 5% are singletons; the top ten hold 20% to 25%. The sample taken for sequencing was blood. The receptors come from a female donor with papillary thyroid cancer or a benign thyroid nodule (not recorded which). Some clones in this sample may be carry-over from other donors' samples.

This clone appeared many times. The CDR3: CASSPGSSYEQYF. DNA for the CDR3: TGTGCCAGCTCACCCGGGAGCTCCTACGAGCAGTACTTC. J is TRBJ2-7 and V is TRBV18; D might be TRBD2 (6 bases). V was trimmed by 3 bases and J by 0 bases, leaving 6 bases between them. The length of the CDR3 is 13 residues. Germline assignment: CDR1 KGHSH and CDR2 LQKENI.

This clone turned up a few times. CDR3 sequence (DNA): TGTGCCAGCAGGCGGACACGGGAAAACACCATATATTTT. Translated: CASRRTRENTIYF. The V and J genes are TRBV28 and TRBJ1-3, with D possibly TRBD1 on 5 matching bases. The germline V gene encodes CDR1 MDHEN and CDR2 SYDVKM. Deletions cut 6 bases from V and 6 bases from J, with 12 bases between. This CDR3 has 13 amino acids.

This clone showed up just a few times. CDR3 protein: CASSQELLAGGGAETQYF. CDR3 coding DNA: TGTGCCAGCAGCCAAGAGTTACTAGCGGGAGGAGGGGCAGAGACCCAGTACTTC. V usage is TRBV4-2 and J usage is TRBJ2-5; 12 bases are a match to TRBD2. The V gene end was trimmed by 0 bases and the J gene end by 4 bases; junction bases not matched to a gene: 9. CDR1 is LGHNA and CDR2 is YNFKEQ in the germline V gene. This CDR3 spans 18 amino acids.

In this sample, this clone turned up many times. The V call is TRBV29-1, the J call TRBJ2-5, with D perhaps matching TRBD1 (6 bases). This CDR3 has 14 amino acids. Trimming removed 4 bases from V and 1 base from J, with 13 bases in between. Looked up from germline, CDR1 is SQVTM and CDR2 is ANQGSEA. CDR3 DNA: TGCAGCGTTGGGGTAGCAGGGGTCCAAGAGACCCAGTACTTC. This codes for CSVGVAGVQETQYF.

In its sample, this clone was seen a few times. Possible read error: a much larger clone is one base away. The genes are TRBV20-1 and TRBJ2-5, with 10 bases lining up with TRBD2. V lost 8 bases and J lost 2; bases outside the gene matches: 8. The V gene's germline CDR1 is DFQATT and CDR2 SNEGSKA (reference sequence). The CDR3 is made up of 14 amino acids. CDR3 in amino acids: CSSHRGLAQETQYF. The CDR3 coding sequence is TGCAGTTCTCACCGGGGACTAGCGCAAGAGACCCAGTACTTC.

This clone was picked up many times. Additional DNA sequences in this sample encode the identical CDR3. The gene calls are TRBV5-4 and TRBJ2-7; 12 bases map to TRBD1. The CDR3 is 15 amino acids. Germline lookup yields CDR1 SGHNT and CDR2 YYREEE (reference sequence). The ends lost 3 bases at V and 5 bases at J; junction bases unmatched: 6. Written as DNA, the CDR3 is TGTGCCAGCAGCTCCCCGGGACAGGGGGCCCACGAGCAGTACTTC. Translating gives CASSSPGQGAHEQYF. Complete variable domain (other parts from reference TRBV5-4 and TRBJ2-7): ETGVTQSPTHLIKTRGQQVTLRCSSQSGHNTVSWYQQALGQGPQFIFQYYREEENGRGNFPPRFSGLQFPNYSSELNVNALELDDSALYLCASSSPGQGAHEQYFGPGTRLTVT.

A note on this clone: Sequence at one end of the junction differs from germline and may be a read error. This rearrangement joins TRBV5-1 to TRBJ2-7; D is possibly TRBD2 (7 bases). The CDR3 loop spans 16 amino acids. Per germline, CDR1 SGHRS and CDR2 YFSETQ. CDR3 protein: CASISGGLGGSYEQYF. As DNA, the CDR3 is TGCGCTAGCATCTCGGGGGGTTTAGGGGGCTCCTACGAGCAGTACTTC.

This clone was detected a few times. This chain links TRBV6-1 with TRBJ2-3, with a weak D call TRBD2 (5 bases). Trimming took off 9 bases at V and 8 bases at J, with 18 bases between the two ends. The CDR3 sequence is 13 residues long. CDR1 and CDR2 (germline): MNHNS, SASEGT. DNA of the CDR3: TGTGCCAGTTCCCCATGGGAGCCTGTTACGCAGTATTTT. This codes for CASSPWEPVTQYF.

This clone was recorded at least ten times. This may come from a read error, since a much larger clone is one base off. This sequence joins TRBV28 and TRBJ2-7, with 11 bases matching TRBD2. CDR1 and CDR2 from the germline V gene are MDHEN and SYDVKM. The CDR3 extends over 17 amino acids. V lost 5 bases, J lost 3 bases, and 12 bases stayed unmatched. This CDR3 reads CASSGASGRYRGYEQYF. DNA of the CDR3: TGTGCCAGCAGTGGGGCTAGCGGGAGGTACAGGGGCTACGAGCAGTACTTC. Full variable domain (rest looked up from reference TRBV28 and TRBJ2-7): DVKVTQSSRYLVKRTGEKVFLECVQDMDHENMFWYRQDPGLGLRLIYFSYDVKMKEKGDIPEGYSVSREKKERFSLILESASTNQTSMYLCASSGASGRYRGYEQYFGPGTRLTVT.

In its sample, this clone was seen a few times. Just one base apart from a much larger clone, this may be a read error. The genes are TRBV6-1 and TRBJ2-5; D possibly uses TRBD1 or TRBD2 (5 bases each). The CDR3 runs to 14 residues. Germline-derived CDR1 and CDR2 are MNHNS and SASEGT. This CDR3 is CASRTYGLGETHYF. CDR3 in DNA: TGTGCCAGCAGGACTTATGGGCTGGGGGAGACCCATTACTTC.

The table lists this clone with a few counts. This may stem from a read error, because a much larger clone lies one nucleotide away. CDR3 region: CASSVEQGADTPLHF. The CDR3 coding sequence is TGTGCCAGTAGTGTCGAACAGGGGGCTGATACACCCCTCCACTTT. This rearrangement joins TRBV19 to TRBJ1-6; 9 positions match TRBD1. The CDR3 covers 15 residues. Trimming at V came to 5 bases and at J to 11 bases, leaving 10 bases not matched to a gene. Germline assignment: CDR1 LNHDA and CDR2 SQIVND (reference sequence).

In its sample, this clone was seen many times. V gene TRBV18 combines with J gene TRBJ1-3; the D is unclear. V shed 1 base and J shed 4 bases, with 8 bases lying between them. This CDR3 has 14 residues. Per germline, CDR1 KGHSH and CDR2 LQKENI. The CDR3 nucleotides are TGTGCCAGCTCACCACGACGGATCGGAAACACCATATATTTT. Translation: CASSPRRIGNTIYF.

In this sample, this clone turned up many times. The chain combines TRBV6-2 or TRBV6-3 with TRBJ1-1, with TRBD1 as a possible D gene (5 bases). This CDR3 has 11 amino acids. The V and J ends lost 8 bases and 6 bases respectively, with 10 bases between them. Germline V CDR1 and CDR2: MNHEY, SVGEGT. DNA of the CDR3: TGTGCCAGCCAGGGCTTCTCTGAAGCTTTCTTT. The encoded protein is CASQGFSEAFF.

This clone has ten or more counts. The CDR3 here is CAISPAGNTGELFF. CDR3 bases: TGTGCCATCAGTCCCGCCGGGAACACCGGGGAGCTGTTTTTT. The chain recombines TRBV10-3 with TRBJ2-2, with D uncertain. Germline V CDR1 and CDR2: ENHRY, SYGVKD. The CDR3 extends over 14 amino acids. The V and J ends lost 5 bases and 1 base respectively, with 8 bases between them.

The sample holds a few counts of this clone. The V call is TRBV6-4, the J call TRBJ2-1; TRBD1 matches 7 bases. This CDR3 comprises 14 residues. Germline CDR1 is MRHNA and CDR2 is SNTAGT. The DNA of the CDR3 is TGTTTCAGCAGCCGCGAACGACAGGGCACTGAGCAGTTCTTC. It is translated as CFSSRERQGTEQFF.

This clone was counted at least ten times. The chain combines TRBV2 with TRBJ2-1, with TRBD2 identical over 10 bases. Germline V gene data show CDR1 as SNHLY and CDR2 as FYNNEI. Losses at the gene ends were 6 bases for V and 5 bases for J; bases not matched to a gene: 7. This CDR3 contains 15 residues. DNA for the CDR3: TGTGCCAGCAGGGGACTAGCGAACGACGACAATGAGCAGTTCTTC. As protein: CASRGLANDDNEQFF.

The table lists this clone with a few counts. This chain joins TRBV18 and TRBJ1-1; D ambiguous. The germline V gene encodes CDR1 KGHSH and CDR2 LQKENI. The CDR3 has 12 amino acids. The germline V and J ends were trimmed by 0 bases and 11 bases, with 10 bases remaining between them. The CDR3 sequence: CASSPPGRDAFF. Here the CDR3 DNA reads TGTGCCAGCTCACCACCGGGGAGGGATGCTTTCTTT.

J is TRBJ2-7 and V is TRBV27; no definite D call. Trimming stripped 3 bases from V and 3 bases from J, with 18 bases between. Germline loops: CDR1 MNHEY, CDR2 SMNVEV (reference sequence). The CDR3 loop spans 16 amino acids. The CDR3 protein is CASSFRVKPTVYEQYF. CDR3 DNA: TGTGCCAGCAGTTTTAGGGTAAAACCGACGGTCTACGAGCAGTACTTC.

This clone was counted at least ten times. V and J are TRBV3-1 and TRBJ1-1; 8 positions match TRBD1. The CDR3 has 13 residues. The germline V gene has CDR1 LGHDT and CDR2 YNNKEL (reference sequence). The V gene end was trimmed by 2 bases and the J gene end by 9 bases; junction bases not matched to a gene: 5. The CDR3 spells CASSQLTGDKAFF. CDR3 bases: TGTGCCAGCAGCCAACTGACAGGGGATAAAGCTTTCTTT. The variable domain in full, with the rest retrieved from reference TRBV3-1 and TRBJ1-1, is DTAVSQTPKYLVTQMGNDKSIKCEQNLGHDTMYWYKQDSKKFLKIMFSYNNKELIINETVPNRFSPKSPDKAHLNLHINSLELGDSAVYFCASSQLTGDKAFFGQGTRLTVV.

This clone has just a few counts. Given a much more abundant clone one base away, this may be a read error. Additional DNA sequences in this sample encode the identical CDR3. This chain joins TRBV20-1 and TRBJ2-1; 7 bases match TRBD2. CDR3 length: 16 amino acids. V dropped 6 bases and J dropped 10; count of bases not matched to a gene: 21. Germline CDR1 DFQATT, CDR2 SNEGSKA (reference sequence). DNA of the CDR3: TGCAGTGCCCCAGAGATCGTCGGCGGGAGACGATCAGAGCAGTTCTTC. Translated: CSAPEIVGGRRSEQFF.

This clone has just a few counts. This chain links TRBV20-1 with TRBJ2-3; tentatively, D is TRBD1 (6 bases). The V end was cut by 2 bases, the J end by 0 bases, with 9 bases between. CDR3 length: 14 residues. Germline loops: CDR1 DFQATT, CDR2 SNEGSKA (reference sequence). CDR3 region: CSARQGTSTDTQYF. The CDR3 DNA follows: TGCAGTGCTAGACAGGGGACAAGCACAGATACGCAGTATTTT.